Presented here are 9 T cell receptor beta chains from one specimen sequenced in a study of CD8 T cells in ankylosing spondylitis. TCRdb itself ran the 5' RACE reads through MiXCR, one entry per CDR3 protein. The sample shows roughly 86,000 distinct CDR3 sequences, 8.8% of them seen only once. The sample taken for sequencing was blood, either unsorted or a sorted T cell fraction (not recorded which). The receptors shown here come from a male donor with ankylosing spondylitis or in good health (not recorded which).

At least ten counts were recorded for this clonotype. The chain combines TRBV5-1 with TRBJ2-7, with 10 bases that match TRBD1. The CDR3 has 14 residues. Looked up from germline, CDR1 is SGHRS and CDR2 is YFSETQ. V shed 4 bases, J shed 4 bases, and the junction held 5 bases outside the gene matches. For the CDR3, the DNA is TGCGCCAGCAGCGAGGGACAGGGGAATTACGAGCAGTACTTC. This translates into CASSEGQGNYEQYF.

This clonotype was observed many times. CDR3 amino acids: CASSLDYYEQYF. CDR3 nucleotide sequence: TGTGCCAGCAGTTTAGATTACTACGAGCAGTACTTC. V and J are TRBV12-3 or TRBV12-4 and TRBJ2-7; no reliable D call. Between the trimmed V and J ends, which lost 1 base and 3 bases, there was a span of 4 bases. The CDR3 has 12 amino acids.

This sequence joins TRBV30 and TRBJ1-1; D not certain. The germline gives CDR1 GTSNPN, CDR2 SVGIG (reference sequence). This CDR3 comprises 13 residues. Trimming stripped 1 base from V and 3 bases from J, with 9 bases between. The CDR3 loop reads CAWSAELDTEAFF. The CDR3 bases are TGTGCCTGGAGTGCAGAGTTAGACACTGAAGCTTTCTTT.

Ten or more counts support this clonotype. The chain employs TRBV29-1 and TRBJ2-1, with TRBD1 matching over 8 bases. The CDR3 is made up of 13 amino acids. V lost 7 bases, J lost 10 bases, and 12 bases stayed unmatched. Germline V CDR1 and CDR2: SQVTM, ANQGSEA. The CDR3 here is CSADPSQGEEQFF. CDR3 coding DNA: TGCAGCGCGGACCCATCACAGGGGGAGGAGCAGTTCTTC.

This clonotype occurred many times. This chain connects TRBV15 to TRBJ2-5; 7 bases match TRBD1. Unmatched junction bases numbered 7, after V lost 1 base and J lost 5 bases. Germline CDR1 reads LNHNV; CDR2 reads YYDKDF (reference sequence). The CDR3 consists of 15 residues. This chain's CDR3 is CATSRAYTGVETQYF. The CDR3 coding sequence is TGTGCCACCAGCAGAGCCTACACAGGGGTCGAGACCCAGTACTTC.

As for this clonotype: It may be a read error: a sequence one base away is much more abundant. The rearrangement links TRBV28 to TRBJ2-1, with 8 nucleotides matching TRBD1. V trimming: 5 bases; J trimming: 2 bases; junction bases outside the gene matches: 14. The CDR3 is 18 residues long. Germline CDR1 MDHEN, CDR2 SYDVKM. CDR3 residues: CASSPMRGAGGPYNEQFF. Written as DNA, the CDR3 is TGTGCCAGCAGTCCCATGAGAGGTGCAGGGGGCCCCTACAATGAGCAGTTCTTC.

This clonotype showed up just a few times. CDR3 nucleotides: TGTGCCAGCAGCTTCGGGGTTCCTCAGACAGATACGCAGTATTTT. Amino acids: CASSFGVPQTDTQYF. The chain employs TRBV7-2 and TRBJ2-3; TRBD2 might be the D (5 bases). CDR3 length: 15 residues. Germline V gene data show CDR1 as SGHTA and CDR2 as FQGNSA. The ends were cut back, 3 bases at V and 3 bases at J, with 13 bases in the middle. The full variable domain, with the rest looked up from reference TRBV7-2 and TRBJ2-3, is GAGVSQSPSNKVTEKGKDVELRCDPISGHTALYWYRQSLGQGLEFLIYFQGNSAPDKSGLPSDRFSAERTGGSVSTLTIQRTQQEDSAVYLCASSFGVPQTDTQYFGPGTRLTVL.

This clonotype showed up many times. The gene calls are TRBV7-2 and TRBJ1-4, with 7 bases fitting TRBD1. Trimming at V came to 1 base and at J to 4 bases, leaving 3 bases not matched to a gene. Germline V gene data show CDR1 as SGHTA and CDR2 as FQGNSA. The CDR3 length is 15 residues. The CDR3 here is CASSLEGQHNEKLFF. CDR3 coding DNA: TGTGCCAGCAGCTTAGAGGGACAGCATAATGAAAAACTGTTTTTT.

This clonotype was picked up a small number of times. This chain connects TRBV7-2 to TRBJ2-7; 7 bases are shared with TRBD2. V gave up 5 bases and J gave up 2 bases; unmatched junction bases: 9. The CDR3 extends over 15 amino acids. Germline V gene lookup returns CDR1 SGHTA and CDR2 FQGNSA. In DNA, the CDR3 is TGTGCCAGCAGCCTACAGCGGGGCCACACCTACGAGCAGTACTTC. Amino acid sequence: CASSLQRGHTYEQYF.